The next 9 T cell receptor beta chains were all read from a single sample in a study of long-term antiretroviral therapy in people with HIV. The immunoSEQ assay was v3.0, run at survey level. Profiled with immunoSEQ multiplex PCR; TCRdb holds only in-frame clones, not every one. Here the sample spans about 20,000 clones, 90% being singletons. The starting material was unsorted PBMCs, obtained approximately 4.5 years before starting antiretroviral therapy. The receptors originated from a woman aged 25 to 39 with HIV.

V usage is TRBV19 and J usage is TRBJ1-2, with D unclear. The CDR3 covers 14 residues. Germline V gene data show CDR1 as LNHDA and CDR2 as SQIVND (reference sequence). V shed 0 bases and J shed 1 base, with 6 bases lying between them. CDR3 residues: CASSIETHNYGYTF. The DNA of the CDR3 is TGTGCCAGTAGTATAGAAACTCATAACTATGGCTACACCTTC.

About this clone itself: At one of its ends the junction is not consistent with the germline gene, which may arise from a read error. CDR3 sequence reads: CASSVDSLVGGLFF. The CDR3 nucleotides are TGTGCCAGCAGCGTAGATTCCCTGGTCGGGGGGCTGTTTTTT. This sequence joins TRBV9 and TRBJ2-2; possibly TRBD2 for D (6 bases). CDR1 is SGDLS and CDR2 is YYNGEE in the germline V gene. The CDR3 is 14 amino acids.

The sample holds one count of this clone. This chain uses TRBV6-1 with TRBJ1-2, with D perhaps TRBD1 (6 bases). From germline, CDR1 is MNHNS and CDR2 SASEGT. The V gene lost 7 bases and the J gene lost 10 bases, with 22 bases spanning the gap. There are 14 residues in the CDR3. The CDR3 coding sequence is TGTGCCAGCACCCCTGGTGATGGCAGGGGCCTCTACACCTTC. Translating gives CASTPGDGRGLYTF.

The V and J genes are TRBV2 and TRBJ1-2; 9 nucleotides align to TRBD1. Germline-derived CDR1 and CDR2 are SNHLY and FYNNEI. The CDR3 consists of 13 residues. The J segment lost 7 bases and the V segment lost 11 bases, leaving 11 bases of the junction unmatched. The chain's CDR3 is CAGTGGASPGYTF. CDR3 sequence (DNA): TGTGCCGGAACAGGGGGCGCTTCTCCTGGCTACACCTTC.

The chain uses TRBV29-1 and TRBJ1-1; D gene ambiguous. From germline, CDR1 is SQVTM and CDR2 ANQGSEA. The CDR3 consists of 13 residues. V was shortened by 8 bases and J by 2 bases, with 15 bases between the two germline ends. This chain's CDR3 is CSTKLGFNTEAFF. CDR3 bases: TGCAGCACAAAGCTAGGGTTTAACACTGAAGCTTTCTTT.

This chain connects TRBV4-2 to TRBJ1-1; no definite D call. Germline V gene data show CDR1 as LGHNA and CDR2 as YNFKEQ. V shed 0 bases and J shed 0 bases, with 14 bases lying between them. The CDR3 runs 17 residues. CDR3 nucleotide sequence: TGTGCCAGCAGCCAAGATGTGTTGCGGAACATGAACACTGAAGCTTTCTTT. It yields the protein CASSQDVLRNMNTEAFF.

The genes are TRBV7-2 and TRBJ2-2, with D possibly being TRBD2 (7 bases). V was trimmed by 5 bases and J by 8 bases, leaving 21 bases between them. This CDR3 comprises 16 residues. Germline V gene data show CDR1 as SGHTA and CDR2 as FQGNSA. The CDR3 region is CASSQGGGGRLGELFF. The CDR3 DNA reads TGTGCCAGCAGCCAAGGTGGGGGGGGCCGATTAGGGGAGCTGTTTTTT.

The gene calls are TRBV9 and TRBJ2-1; D tentatively fits TRBD1 or TRBD2 (7 bases each). V lost 4 bases to trimming and J lost 1 base, with 12 bases between them. The germline V gene has CDR1 SGDLS and CDR2 YYNGEE. This CDR3 contains 15 residues. CDR3 residues: CASSQGGGSYNEQFF. As DNA, the CDR3 is TGTGCCAGCAGCCAGGGGGGGGGTTCCTACAATGAGCAGTTCTTC.

As DNA, the CDR3 is TGTGCCAGCAGCCACAGGGGTGAGGGGACTGAAGCTTTCTTT. Translating it yields CASSHRGEGTEAFF. The V call is TRBV7-9, the J call TRBJ1-1; 7 bases align to TRBD1. This CDR3 has 14 residues. V lost 5 bases, J lost 5 bases, and 8 bases stayed unmatched. CDR1 and CDR2 (germline): SEHNR, FQNEAQ (reference sequence). Drawing the rest from reference TRBV7-9 and TRBJ1-1, the complete variable domain is DTGVSQNPRHKITKRGQNVTFRCDPISEHNRLYWYRQTLGQGPEFLTYFQNEAQLEKSRLLSDRFSAERPKGSFSTLEIQRTEQGDSAMYLCASSHRGEGTEAFFGQGTRLTVV.